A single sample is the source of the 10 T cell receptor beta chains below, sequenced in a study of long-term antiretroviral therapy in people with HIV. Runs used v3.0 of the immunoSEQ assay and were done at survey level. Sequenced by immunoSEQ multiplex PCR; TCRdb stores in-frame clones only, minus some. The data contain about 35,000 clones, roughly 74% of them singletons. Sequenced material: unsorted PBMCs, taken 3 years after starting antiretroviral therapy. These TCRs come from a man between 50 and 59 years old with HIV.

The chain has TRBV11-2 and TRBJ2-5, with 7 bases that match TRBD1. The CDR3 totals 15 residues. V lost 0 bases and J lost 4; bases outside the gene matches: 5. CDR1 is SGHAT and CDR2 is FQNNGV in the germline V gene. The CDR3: CASSLDPGGRETQYF. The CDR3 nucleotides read TGTGCCAGCAGCTTAGATCCAGGGGGAAGAGAGACCCAGTACTTC.

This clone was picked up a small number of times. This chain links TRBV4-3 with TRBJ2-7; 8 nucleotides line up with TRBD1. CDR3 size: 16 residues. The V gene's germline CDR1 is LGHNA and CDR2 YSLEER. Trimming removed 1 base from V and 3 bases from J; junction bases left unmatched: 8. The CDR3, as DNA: TGCGCCAGCAGCCAAGGTGCACAGGGGACAGGCTACGAGCAGTACTTC. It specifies CASSQGAQGTGYEQYF.

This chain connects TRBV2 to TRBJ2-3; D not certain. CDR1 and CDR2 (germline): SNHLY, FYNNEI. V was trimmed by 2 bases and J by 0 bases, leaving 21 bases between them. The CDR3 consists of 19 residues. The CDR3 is CASSEYFPQGRDSTDTQYF. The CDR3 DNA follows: TGTGCCAGCAGTGAATACTTCCCTCAAGGACGTGATAGCACAGATACGCAGTATTTT.

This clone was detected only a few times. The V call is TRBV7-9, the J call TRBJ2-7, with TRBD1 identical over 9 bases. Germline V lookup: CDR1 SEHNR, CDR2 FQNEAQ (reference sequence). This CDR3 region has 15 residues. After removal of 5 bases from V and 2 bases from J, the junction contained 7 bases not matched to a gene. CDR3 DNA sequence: TGTGCCAGCAGCCTCTCGTGGGACAGGGCCTACGAGCAGTACTTC. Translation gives CASSLSWDRAYEQYF.

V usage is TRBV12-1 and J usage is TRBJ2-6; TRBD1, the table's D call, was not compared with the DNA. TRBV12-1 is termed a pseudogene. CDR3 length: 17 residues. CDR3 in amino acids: CASSLPGQGTGANVLTF. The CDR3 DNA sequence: TGTGCCAGCAGCTTACCGGGACAGGGGACTGGGGCCAACGTCCTGACTTTC.

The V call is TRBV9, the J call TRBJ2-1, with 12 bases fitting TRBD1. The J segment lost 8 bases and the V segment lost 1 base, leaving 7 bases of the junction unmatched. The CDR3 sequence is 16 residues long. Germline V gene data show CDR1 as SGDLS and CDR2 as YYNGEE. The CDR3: CASSVTAGQGAYEQFF. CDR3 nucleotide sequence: TGTGCCAGCAGCGTAACCGCGGGACAGGGGGCGTATGAGCAGTTCTTC.

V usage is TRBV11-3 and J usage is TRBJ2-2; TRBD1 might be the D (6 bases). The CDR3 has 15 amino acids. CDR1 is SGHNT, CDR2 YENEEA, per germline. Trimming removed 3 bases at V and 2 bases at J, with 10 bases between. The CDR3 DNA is TGTGCCAGCAGCTTCAGGGGAACTAACACCGGGGAGCTGTTTTTT. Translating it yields CASSFRGTNTGELFF.

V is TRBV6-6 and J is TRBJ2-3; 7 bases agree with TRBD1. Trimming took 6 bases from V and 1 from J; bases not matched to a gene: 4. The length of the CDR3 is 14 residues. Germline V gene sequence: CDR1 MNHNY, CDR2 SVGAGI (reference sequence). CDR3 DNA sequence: TGTGCCAGCAGCCAAACAGGGGGCACAGATACGCAGTATTTT. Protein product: CASSQTGGTDTQYF.

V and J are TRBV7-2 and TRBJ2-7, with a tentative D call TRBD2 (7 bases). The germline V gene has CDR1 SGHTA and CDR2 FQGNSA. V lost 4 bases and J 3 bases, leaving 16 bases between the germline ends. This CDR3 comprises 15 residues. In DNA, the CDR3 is TGTGCCAGCAGCTCGAGCAGGGGAGGGAGCTACGAGCAGTACTTC. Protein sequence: CASSSSRGGSYEQYF.

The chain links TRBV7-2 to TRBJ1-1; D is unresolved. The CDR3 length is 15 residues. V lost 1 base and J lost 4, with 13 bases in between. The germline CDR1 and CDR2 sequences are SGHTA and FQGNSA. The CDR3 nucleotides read TGTGCCAGCAGCTTAGGGGGTCCGGCGGGCACTGAAGCTTTCTTT. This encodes CASSLGGPAGTEAFF. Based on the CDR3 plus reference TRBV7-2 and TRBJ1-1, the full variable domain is GAGVSQSPSNKVTEKGKDVELRCDPISGHTALYWYRQSLGQGLEFLIYFQGNSAPDKSGLPSDRFSAERTGGSVSTLTIQRTQQEDSAVYLCASSLGGPAGTEAFFGQGTRLTVV.